There are a few counts of the clone carrying this T cell receptor beta chain. Its matching antigen is unknown. TCRdb redid the calling of the 5' RACE reads with MiXCR, one entry per CDR3 protein. The sample yields 280,000 or so distinct CDR3 sequences, 8% to 10% seen once. The data originate from a study of T-cell memory formation after mild COVID-19. Broader study findings: The pre-infection memory compartment contained some responding clones, suggesting cross-reactive memory joined. Day 15 to 85 contracting clones showed balanced CD4/CD8; day 15 to 37 expanders favored CD4+.

This CDR3 is built from 12 residues. The V end lost 4 bases, the J end lost 5 bases, and 9 bases lay between the germline ends. Germline CDR1 is SNHLY and CDR2 is FYNNEI. The chain couples TRBV2 to TRBJ2-7, with D hard to call. The clonotype originates from a man in his late teens or twenties who had mild COVID-19 (a few samples of this study predate the infection). Cell type and time point are not known. Specimen: PBMCs or a T cell subset sorted from them (not recorded which). The CDR3 nucleotides are TGTGCCAGCAGTGTCCCCCCACACGAGCAGTACGTC. Protein: CASSVPPHEQYV.